This T cell receptor beta chain appears in the sequencing data of a study of T cells in Graves' hyperthyroidism and ophthalmopathy. With regard to this clonotype: The antigen is not known.

Germline CDR1 reads SQVTM; CDR2 reads ANQGSEA. J gave up 5 bases and V 4 bases, and 14 bases lay outside the gene matches. The CDR3 is made up of 17 amino acids. Regarding the study as a whole: Most thyroid clonotypes expanded above 0.001 were also detected in blood.

The investigators amplified TCR beta CDR3 regions from RNA transcripts. HTBI primers were used for first-round RT-PCR of the TCR CDR3. TCRdb ran MiXCR on the multiplex PCR reads and lists one entry per CDR3 protein. The sample yields approximately 690,000 distinct CDR3 sequences, roughly 20% seen once. This chain joins TRBV29-1 and TRBJ2-3; 11 positions match TRBD2. The clonotype comes from a man aged 30 to 45 with Graves' ophthalmopathy. Sequenced: blood. As DNA, the CDR3 is TGCAGCGTTGGGTATACTAGCGGGAGTCCTCGGGGAGATACGCAGTATTTT. Translation: CSVGYTSGSPRGDTQYF.